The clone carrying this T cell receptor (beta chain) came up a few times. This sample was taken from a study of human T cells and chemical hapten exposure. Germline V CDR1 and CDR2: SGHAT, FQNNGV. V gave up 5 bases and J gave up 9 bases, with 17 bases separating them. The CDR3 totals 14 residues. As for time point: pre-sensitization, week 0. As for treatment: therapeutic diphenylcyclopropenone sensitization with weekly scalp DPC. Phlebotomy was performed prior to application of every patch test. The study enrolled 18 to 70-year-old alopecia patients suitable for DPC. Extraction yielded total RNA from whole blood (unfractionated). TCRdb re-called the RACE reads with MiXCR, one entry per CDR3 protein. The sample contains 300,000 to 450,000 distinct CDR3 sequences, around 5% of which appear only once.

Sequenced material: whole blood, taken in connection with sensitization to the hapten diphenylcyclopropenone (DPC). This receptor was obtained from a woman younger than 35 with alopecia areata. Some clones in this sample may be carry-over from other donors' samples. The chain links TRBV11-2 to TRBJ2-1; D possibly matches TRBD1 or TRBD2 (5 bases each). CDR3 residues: CASSRSGARGEQFF. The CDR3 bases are TGTGCCAGCAGCCGTTCTGGGGCCCGGGGTGAGCAGTTCTTC. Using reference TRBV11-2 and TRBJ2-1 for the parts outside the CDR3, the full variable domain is EAGVAQSPRYKIIEKRQSVAFWCNPISGHATLYWYQQILGQGPKLLIQFQNNGVVDDSQLPKDRFSAERLKGVDSTLKIQPAKLEDSAVYLCASSRSGARGEQFFGPGTRLTVL.